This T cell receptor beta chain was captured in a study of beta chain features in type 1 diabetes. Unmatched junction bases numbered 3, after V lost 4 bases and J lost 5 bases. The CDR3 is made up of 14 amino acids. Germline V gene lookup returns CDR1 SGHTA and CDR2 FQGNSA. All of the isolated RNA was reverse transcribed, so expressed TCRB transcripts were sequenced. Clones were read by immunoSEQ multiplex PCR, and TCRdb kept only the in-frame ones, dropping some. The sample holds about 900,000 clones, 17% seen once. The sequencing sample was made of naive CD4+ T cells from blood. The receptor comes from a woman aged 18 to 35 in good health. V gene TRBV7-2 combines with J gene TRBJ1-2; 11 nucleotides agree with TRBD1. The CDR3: CASSSGQGAYGYTF. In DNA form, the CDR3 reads TGTGCCAGCAGCTCAGGACAGGGGGCATATGGCTACACCTTC.